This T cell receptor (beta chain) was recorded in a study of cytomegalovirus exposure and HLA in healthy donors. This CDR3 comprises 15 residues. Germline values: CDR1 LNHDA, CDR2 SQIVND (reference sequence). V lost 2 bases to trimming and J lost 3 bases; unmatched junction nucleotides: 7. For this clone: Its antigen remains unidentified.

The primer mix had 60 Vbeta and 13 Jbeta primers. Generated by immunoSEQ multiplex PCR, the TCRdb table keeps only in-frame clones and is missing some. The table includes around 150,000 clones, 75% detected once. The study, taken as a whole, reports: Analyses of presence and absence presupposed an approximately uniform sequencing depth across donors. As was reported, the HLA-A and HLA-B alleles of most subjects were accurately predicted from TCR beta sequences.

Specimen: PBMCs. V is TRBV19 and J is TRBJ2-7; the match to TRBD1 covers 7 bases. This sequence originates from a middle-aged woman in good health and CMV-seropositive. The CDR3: CASSISPTGFYEQYF. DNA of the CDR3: TGTGCCAGTAGTATATCGCCGACAGGGTTCTACGAGCAGTACTTC.